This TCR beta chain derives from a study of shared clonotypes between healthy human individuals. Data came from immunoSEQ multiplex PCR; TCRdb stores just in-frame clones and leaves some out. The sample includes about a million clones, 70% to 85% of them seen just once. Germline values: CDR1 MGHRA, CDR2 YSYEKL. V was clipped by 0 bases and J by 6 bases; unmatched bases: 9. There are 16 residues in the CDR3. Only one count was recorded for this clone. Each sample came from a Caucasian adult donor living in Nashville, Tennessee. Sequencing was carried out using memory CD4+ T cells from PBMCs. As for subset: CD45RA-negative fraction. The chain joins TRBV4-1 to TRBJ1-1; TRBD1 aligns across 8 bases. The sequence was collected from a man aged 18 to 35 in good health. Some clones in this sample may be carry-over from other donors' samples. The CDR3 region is CASSQEVGQGASEAFF. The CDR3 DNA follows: TGCGCCAGCAGCCAAGAAGTCGGCCAGGGGGCCTCTGAAGCTTTCTTT.